This TCR beta chain was observed in a study of T-cell memory formation after mild COVID-19. For the study at large: The study found TCR clusters largely donor specific. General observations from the study: Prior to infection, memory already included some responding clones, suggesting cross-reactive memory joined. Shrinking CD4+ clones were chiefly CM and EM; CD8+ ones were chiefly EMRA.

V shed 3 bases and J 7 bases; nucleotides not matched to a gene: 4. CDR1 and CDR2 (germline): DFQATT, SNEGSKA (reference sequence). This CDR3 is built from 14 residues. A word on this clonotype: What it binds is unknown.

A 5'RACE reaction primed in the constant segment made cDNA libraries of TCR alpha and TCR beta, and these carried sample barcodes and UMIs. Using its own MiXCR run on the 5' RACE reads, TCRdb lists one record per CDR3 protein. The sample carries roughly 200,000 distinct CDR3 sequences, about a fifth recorded once. Sequenced material: PBMCs or a T cell subset sorted from them (not recorded which). The chain has TRBV20-1 and TRBJ2-1, with 12 bases aligning to TRBD2. The clonotype comes from an adult woman who had mild COVID-19 (a few samples of this study predate the infection). Cell type and time point are not known. CDR3 nucleotide sequence: TGCAGTGCTAGCGGCCTAGCGGGAGGGAATGAGCAGTTCTTC. Translating gives CSASGLAGGNEQFF.